The rows below give T cell receptor beta chains drawn from one sample of a study of lymphopenia after photon versus proton radiotherapy. Sequencing was performed with immunoSEQ multiplex PCR; in TCRdb, only in-frame clones are kept and a portion is missing. Of some 45,000 clones detected, about 83% appear once; the ten largest clones hold over 20%. The specimen was peripheral blood, collected from a patient treated with proton-based radiotherapy. The receptors shown here come from a woman aged 70-85 years with pancreatic cancer. Both conserved end residues are trimmed from each CDR3.

V gene: TRBV7-9
J gene: TRBJ1-2
CDR3 protein: ASSLNSAYGYT

V gene: TRBV19
J gene: TRBJ1-2
CDR3 protein: ASSVRDRRRDGYT

V gene: TRBV4-1
J gene: TRBJ2-2
CDR3 protein: ASSQGSSNTGELF

V gene: TRBV7-2
J gene: TRBJ2-7
CDR3 protein: ASSLVAGQGAGEQY

V gene: TRBV7-3
J gene: TRBJ2-1
CDR3 protein: ASGSGRASDEQF

V gene: TRBV23-1
J gene: TRBJ2-7
CDR3 protein: ASSPSLTETGGAKCSYEQY

V gene: TRBV29-1
J gene: TRBJ2-3
CDR3 protein: SVGQLGGTDTQY

V gene: TRBV30
J gene: TRBJ1-1
CDR3 protein: ASASTSRLMDTEAF

V gene: TRBV11-2
J gene: TRBJ1-1
CDR3 protein: ASSVGLGTEAF

V gene: TRBV28
J gene: TRBJ1-1
CDR3 protein: ASSSNTEAF

V gene: TRBV9
J gene: TRBJ2-4
CDR3 protein: ASSVGEGTAKNIQY

V gene: TRBV6-1
J gene: TRBJ2-1
CDR3 protein: ASRGPAYNEQF

V gene: TRBV5-6
J gene: TRBJ2-1
CDR3 protein: ASSRTPSGISSYNEQF

V gene: TRBV19
J gene: TRBJ1-3
CDR3 protein: ASMWVYSGNTIY

V gene: TRBV5-4
J gene: TRBJ1-2
CDR3 protein: ASSLSLSDATYGYT

V gene: TRBV7-9
J gene: TRBJ2-1
CDR3 protein: ASGGTYNEQF

V gene: TRBV7-2
J gene: TRBJ1-2
CDR3 protein: ASSPPGQGANGYT

V gene: TRBV7-9
J gene: TRBJ2-7
CDR3 protein: ASSPRDEQY

V gene: TRBV6-1
J gene: TRBJ1-1
CDR3 protein: ASSERVVGRNTEAF

V gene: TRBV4-1
J gene: TRBJ2-5
CDR3 protein: ASSQDSAGPQETQY

V gene: TRBV18
J gene: TRBJ2-5
CDR3 protein: ASSPFGQGVETQY

V gene: TRBV19
J gene: TRBJ1-2
CDR3 protein: ASSIQGTVKGYT

V gene: TRBV25-1
J gene: TRBJ2-1
CDR3 protein: ASSGSMPGGNEQF

V gene: TRBV27
J gene: TRBJ2-1
CDR3 protein: ASSSQGDRAYNEQF

V gene: TRBV25-1
J gene: TRBJ1-2
CDR3 protein: ASSKTGGPGDYGYT

V gene: TRBV19
J gene: TRBJ1-1
CDR3 protein: ASSHGTGRDTEAF

V gene: TRBV6-5
J gene: TRBJ2-7
CDR3 protein: ASSPGLAVALY

V gene: TRBV28
J gene: TRBJ2-7
CDR3 protein: ASSKQGPLSYEQY

V gene: TRBV4-3
J gene: TRBJ1-4
CDR3 protein: ASSQDRPAPTGGANEKLF

V gene: TRBV5-4
J gene: TRBJ1-2
CDR3 protein: ASSPGSQYGYT

V gene: TRBV28
J gene: TRBJ2-3
CDR3 protein: ASSLGGRLTDTQY

V gene: TRBV2
J gene: TRBJ2-5
CDR3 protein: ASKSPTSGPETQY

V gene: TRBV15
J gene: TRBJ2-5
CDR3 protein: ATSRDPGKGETQY

V gene: TRBV5-4
J gene: TRBJ1-4
CDR3 protein: ASSLNRGVNEKLF

V gene: TRBV2
J gene: TRBJ2-1
CDR3 protein: ASSRTESPNEQF

V gene: TRBV19
J gene: TRBJ2-7
CDR3 protein: ASSIGTGNEQY

V gene: TRBV5-6
J gene: TRBJ2-3
CDR3 protein: ASRLEGTDTQY

V gene: TRBV23-1
J gene: TRBJ2-1
CDR3 protein: ASSRHRRRAYNEQF

V gene: TRBV9
J gene: TRBJ1-1
CDR3 protein: ASSDTGGVGTEAF

V gene: TRBV9
J gene: TRBJ2-5
CDR3 protein: ASSPGTNQETQY

V gene: TRBV14
J gene: TRBJ2-3
CDR3 protein: ASSQRQASPIDTQY

V gene: TRBV19
J gene: TRBJ1-5
CDR3 protein: ASSFRQTSNQPQH